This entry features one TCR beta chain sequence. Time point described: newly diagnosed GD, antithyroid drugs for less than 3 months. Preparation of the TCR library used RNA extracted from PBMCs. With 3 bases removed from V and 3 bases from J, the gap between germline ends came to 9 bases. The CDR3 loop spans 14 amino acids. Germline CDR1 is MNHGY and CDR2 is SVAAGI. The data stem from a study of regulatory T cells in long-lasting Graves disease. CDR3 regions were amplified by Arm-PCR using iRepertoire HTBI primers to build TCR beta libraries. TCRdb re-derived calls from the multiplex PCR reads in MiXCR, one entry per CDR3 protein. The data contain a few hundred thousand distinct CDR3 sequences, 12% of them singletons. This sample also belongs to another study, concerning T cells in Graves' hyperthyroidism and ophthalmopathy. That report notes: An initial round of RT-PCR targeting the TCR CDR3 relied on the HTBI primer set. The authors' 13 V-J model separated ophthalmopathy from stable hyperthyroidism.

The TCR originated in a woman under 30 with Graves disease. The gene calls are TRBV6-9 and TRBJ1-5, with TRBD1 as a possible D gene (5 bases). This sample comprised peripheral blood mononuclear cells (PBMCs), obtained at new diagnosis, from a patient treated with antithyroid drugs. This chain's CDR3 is CASSYPGYNQPQHF. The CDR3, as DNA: TGTGCCAGCAGTTACCCAGGGTACAATCAGCCCCAGCATTTT.